What follows are 18 T cell receptor beta chains derived from one specimen sequenced in a study of CD8 T cells in ankylosing spondylitis (dated 2017 in TCRdb). To prepare the library, 5' RACE was applied. The run used an Illumina HiSeq 2500. TCRdb took the public reads, trimmed them with fastp at Q25, ran MiXCR for clone calling and kept in-frame beta chains. CDR3 protein duplicates are merged, each entry listing the most common genes and DNA. Within this sample are about 36,000 distinct CDR3 sequences, with around 15% of them counted one time only. The ten largest clones represent 25% to 40% of the sample. The sample taken for sequencing was synovial fluid, either unsorted or a sorted T cell fraction (not recorded which). These receptors were taken from a male donor with ankylosing spondylitis.

The sample holds many counts of this clonotype. The rearrangement uses TRBV27 and TRBJ2-1, with 7 positions matching TRBD1. CDR3 size: 14 residues. V dropped 5 bases and J dropped 3; count of bases not matched to a gene: 4. The germline CDR1 and CDR2 sequences are MNHEY and SMNVEV (reference sequence). The chain's CDR3 is CASSGTADYNEQFF. Written as DNA, the CDR3 is TGTGCCAGCAGTGGGACAGCTGACTACAATGAGCAGTTCTTC.

This clonotype appeared many times. V is TRBV6-2 or TRBV6-3 and J is TRBJ1-1; 7 nucleotides agree with TRBD1. The germline gives CDR1 MNHEY, CDR2 SVGEGT. The V segment lost 6 bases and the J segment 8 bases; nucleotides outside the gene matches: 15. The CDR3 has 15 residues. As DNA, the CDR3 is TGTGCCAGCAGGCTCCCCGAGGGGGCCCTAACAGAAGCTTTCTTT. This gives the protein CASRLPEGALTEAFF.

This clonotype appeared many times. The genes are TRBV20-1 and TRBJ2-2; D call uncertain. Germline CDR1 is DFQATT and CDR2 is SNEGSKA (reference sequence). This CDR3 is 13 amino acids long. Trimming pared 6 bases from V and 1 base from J, leaving 9 bases between. The CDR3 here is CSAARQNTGELFF. CDR3 nucleotide sequence: TGCAGTGCGGCCAGGCAGAACACCGGGGAGCTGTTTTTT.

The genes are TRBV5-1 and TRBJ1-2; D gene unclear. The CDR3 has 13 residues. The ends were cut back, 4 bases at V and 8 bases at J, with 15 bases in the middle. The V gene's germline CDR1 is SGHRS and CDR2 YFSETQ. In DNA form, the CDR3 reads TGCGCCAGCAGCCTCGGATGGACGCGAGGCTACACCTTC. This translates into CASSLGWTRGYTF.

The V and J genes are TRBV28 and TRBJ2-7; D remains ambiguous. CDR1 and CDR2 from the germline V gene are MDHEN and SYDVKM. CDR3 length: 11 amino acids. V was cut by 6 bases and J by 5 bases, with 8 bases left in between. Here the CDR3 DNA reads TGTGCCAGCAGCCCCCTTAACGAGCAGTACTTC. It yields the protein CASSPLNEQYF.

In its sample, this clonotype was seen a few times. The chain employs TRBV6-4 and TRBJ2-6; tentatively, D is TRBD2 (5 bases). V shed 4 bases and J shed 0 bases, with 10 bases lying between them. CDR3 size: 16 residues. Looked up from germline, CDR1 is MRHNA and CDR2 is SNTAGT. CDR3 region: CASSGGSLSGANVLTF. The DNA for the CDR3 is TGTGCCAGCAGTGGCGGGTCCCTCTCTGGGGCCAACGTCCTGACTTTC.

This clonotype appeared many times. The chain couples TRBV7-8 to TRBJ2-7, with TRBD1 matching over 7 bases. V lost 1 base, J lost 2 bases, and 2 bases stayed unmatched. The CDR3 totals 14 residues. Germline assignment: CDR1 SGHVS and CDR2 FQNEAQ. CDR3 DNA sequence: TGTGCCAGCAGCTTAGTCGGGACAGCCTACGAGCAGTACTTC. This encodes CASSLVGTAYEQYF.

The chain recombines TRBV9 with TRBJ2-6, with D maybe TRBD1 (7 bases). The ends were cut back, 4 bases at V and 3 bases at J, with 17 bases in the middle. The CDR3 is 17 amino acids. Germline V lookup: CDR1 SGDLS, CDR2 YYNGEE. CDR3 sequence (DNA): TGTGCCAGCAGCCCCCAGGGGGGTTTAGGTGGGGCCAACGTCCTGACTTTC. This encodes CASSPQGGLGGANVLTF. Looking up the rest from reference TRBV9 and TRBJ2-6 gives the full variable domain: DSGVTQTPKHLITATGQRVTLRCSPRSGDLSVYWYQQSLDQGLQFLIQYYNGEERAKGNILERFSAQQFPDLHSELNLSSLELGDSALYFCASSPQGGLGGANVLTFGAGSRLTVL.

This clonotype was seen only a few times. The rearrangement uses TRBV4-3 and TRBJ2-7; D is unclear. V was cut by 1 base and J by 3 bases, with 4 bases left in between. The CDR3 has 12 amino acids. CDR1 LGHNA and CDR2 YSLEER come from the germline V gene. The CDR3 protein is CASSQAVYEQYF. The CDR3 region has the DNA TGCGCCAGCAGCCAAGCGGTCTACGAGCAGTACTTC.

By share of the sample, this clonotype is medium-sized. The rearrangement uses TRBV6-5 and TRBJ1-5; D unclear. The germline CDR1 and CDR2 sequences are MNHEY and SVGAGI. Trimming took 5 bases from V and 4 from J, leaving 12 bases between them. The CDR3 consists of 14 residues. The CDR3 is CASSNRGGNQPQHF. In DNA form, the CDR3 reads TGTGCCAGCAGTAACCGGGGAGGGAATCAGCCCCAGCATTTT.

This clonotype has only a few counts. The CDR3, as DNA: TGTGCCAGCTCCGGGGCGCGTGAGCAGTACTTC. This translates into CASSGAREQYF. The chain is built from TRBV7-9 and TRBJ2-7; TRBD1 or TRBD2 may be the D gene (5 bases each). Germline V gene sequence: CDR1 SEHNR, CDR2 FQNEAQ (reference sequence). With 8 bases removed from V and 7 bases from J, the gap between germline ends came to 12 bases. This CDR3 contains 11 residues. The full variable domain, with the rest looked up from reference TRBV7-9 and TRBJ2-7, is DTGVSQNPRHKITKRGQNVTFRCDPISEHNRLYWYRQTLGQGPEFLTYFQNEAQLEKSRLLSDRFSAERPKGSFSTLEIQRTEQGDSAMYLCASSGAREQYFGPGTRLTVT.

This clonotype was seen ten or more times. The chain carries TRBV3-1 and TRBJ2-1; possibly TRBD2 for D (6 bases). V lost 4 bases, J lost 8 bases, and 15 bases lay in between. The germline CDR1 and CDR2 sequences are LGHDT and YNNKEL (reference sequence). The CDR3 spans 14 residues. In nucleotides, the CDR3 is TGTGCCAGCAGCCCCTGGGGGGAGCTGGATGAGCAGTTCTTC. As protein: CASSPWGELDEQFF.

This clonotype was found a few times. The rearrangement links TRBV4-3 to TRBJ2-7; D might be TRBD1 (5 bases). CDR3 length equals 16 residues. The germline V and J ends were trimmed by 1 base and 6 bases, with 19 bases remaining between them. Germline CDR1 reads LGHNA; CDR2 reads YSLEER. The CDR3 nucleotides read TGCGCCAGCAGCCAAGCTTCCACAGGCAGGCTCCGCGAGCAGTACTTC. Translating gives CASSQASTGRLREQYF.

This clonotype was detected ten times or more. The chain carries TRBV11-1 and TRBJ2-3, with D possibly being TRBD1 (6 bases). This CDR3 is built from 15 residues. The germline CDR1 and CDR2 sequences are SGHAT and FQDESV (reference sequence). Trimming removed 5 bases at V and 3 bases at J, with 15 bases between. The CDR3 reads CASSEAKGETDTQYF. CDR3 DNA: TGTGCCAGCAGCGAGGCAAAGGGGGAGACAGATACGCAGTATTTT.

The rearrangement uses TRBV7-6 and TRBJ1-1; D might be TRBD1 (6 bases). CDR3 length: 15 amino acids. V lost 5 bases and J lost 1, with 14 bases in between. Per germline, CDR1 SGHVS and CDR2 FNYEAQ. The CDR3 region has the DNA TGTGCCAGCAGCGAACAAACAGGGCCGAACACTGAAGCTTTCTTT. It yields the protein CASSEQTGPNTEAFF.

This sequence joins TRBV12-3 or TRBV12-4 and TRBJ2-7, with 9 bases matching TRBD1. V shed 6 bases and J 2 bases; nucleotides not matched to a gene: 14. The CDR3 runs to 17 residues. The CDR3 DNA sequence: TGTGCCAGCAGCTCCTTCCGGGGACAGGGAACACCCTACGAGCAGTACTTC. This codes for CASSSFRGQGTPYEQYF.

Remarks on this clonotype: Sequence at one end of the junction differs from germline and may be a read error. V is TRBV4-2 and J is TRBJ2-1; no definite D call. Germline V gene lookup returns CDR1 LGHNA and CDR2 YNFKEQ. The CDR3 runs to 11 residues. In DNA form, the CDR3 reads TGTGCCAGCAGCCAAGCCGCGGAGCAGGTCTTC. Protein sequence: CASSQAAEQVF.

This clonotype showed up just a few times. This rearrangement joins TRBV3-1 to TRBJ2-7, with a possible D match to TRBD1 (6 bases). Germline CDR1 is LGHDT and CDR2 is YNNKEL (reference sequence). Trimming removed 3 bases from V and 2 bases from J, with 17 bases in between. The CDR3 spans 16 residues. In DNA form, the CDR3 reads TGTGCCAGCAGCCATACCCCTACAGGGATCCCCTACGAGCAGTACTTC. Its protein is CASSHTPTGIPYEQYF.